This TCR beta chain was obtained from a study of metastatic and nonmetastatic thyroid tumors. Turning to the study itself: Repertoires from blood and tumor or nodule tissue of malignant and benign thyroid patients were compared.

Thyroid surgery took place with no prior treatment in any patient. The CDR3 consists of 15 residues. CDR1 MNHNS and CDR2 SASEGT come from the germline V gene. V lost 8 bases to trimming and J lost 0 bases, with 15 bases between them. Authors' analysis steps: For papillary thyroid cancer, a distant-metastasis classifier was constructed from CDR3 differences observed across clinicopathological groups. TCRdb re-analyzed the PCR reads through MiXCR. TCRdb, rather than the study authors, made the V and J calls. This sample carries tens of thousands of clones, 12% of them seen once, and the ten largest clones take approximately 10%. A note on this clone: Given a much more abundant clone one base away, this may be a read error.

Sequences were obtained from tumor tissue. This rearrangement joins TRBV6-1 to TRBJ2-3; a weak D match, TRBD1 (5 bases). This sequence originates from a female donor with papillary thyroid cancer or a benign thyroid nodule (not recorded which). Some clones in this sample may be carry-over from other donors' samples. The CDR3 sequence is CASQYQGSSTDTQYF. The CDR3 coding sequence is TGTGCCAGCCAGTACCAGGGATCTAGCACAGATACGCAGTATTTT.